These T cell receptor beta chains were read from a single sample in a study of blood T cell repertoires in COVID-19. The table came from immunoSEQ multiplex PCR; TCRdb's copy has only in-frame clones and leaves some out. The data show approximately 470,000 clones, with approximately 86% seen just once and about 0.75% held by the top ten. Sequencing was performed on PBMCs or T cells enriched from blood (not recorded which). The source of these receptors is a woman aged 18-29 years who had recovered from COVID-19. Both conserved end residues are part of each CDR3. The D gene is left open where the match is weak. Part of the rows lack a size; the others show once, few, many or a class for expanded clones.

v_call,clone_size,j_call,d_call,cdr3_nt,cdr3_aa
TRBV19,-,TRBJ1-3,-,TGTGCCAGTCGCTTCGGGGGAGGAAACACCATATATTTT,CASRFGGGNTIYF
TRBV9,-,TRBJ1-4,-,TGTGCCAGCAGCGCTCGGGGAGGTACAGTTACTAATGAAAAACTGTTTTTT,CASSARGGTVTNEKLFF
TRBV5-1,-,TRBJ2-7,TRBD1,TGCGCCAGCAGCGCCGGACAGGGACACGAGCAGTACTTC,CASSAGQGHEQYF
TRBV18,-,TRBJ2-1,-,TGTGCCAGCTCACCAGAGAGGCGGGCCAATGAGCAGTTCTTC,CASSPERRANEQFF
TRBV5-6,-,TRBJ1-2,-,TGTGCCAGCAGGGACCCGGGGGGCGCGTATGGCTACACCTTC,CASRDPGGAYGYTF
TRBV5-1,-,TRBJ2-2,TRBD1,TGCGCCAGCAGCCAAGACAGGGTTCTCGGGGAGCTGTTTTTT,CASSQDRVLGELFF
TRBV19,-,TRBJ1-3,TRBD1,TGTGCCAGTACCTTCTCGGGACAGTTCTCTGGAAACACCATATATTTT,CASTFSGQFSGNTIYF
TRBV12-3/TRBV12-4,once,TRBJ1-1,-,TGTGCCAGCAGTTTCGGGACATACACTGAAGCTTTCTTT,CASSFGTYTEAFF
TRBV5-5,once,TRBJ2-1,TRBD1,TGTGCCAGCAGCTTGCGGCAGGGGGACTACAATGAGCAGTTCTTC,CASSLRQGDYNEQFF
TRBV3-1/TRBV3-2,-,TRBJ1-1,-,TGTGCCAGCAGCCAAGATCTGGCAGGGGAGACTGAAGCTTTCTTT,CASSQDLAGETEAFF
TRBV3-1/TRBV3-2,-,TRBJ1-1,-,TGTGCCAGCAGCCTCCGGGACACTGAAGCTTTCTTT,CASSLRDTEAFF
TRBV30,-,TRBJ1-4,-,TGTGCCTGGAGTGTAGGCGGACAGTGGAGGTTTTTT,CAWSVGGQWRFF
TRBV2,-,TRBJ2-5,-,TGTGCCAGCAGTGAAGACGCGGGAGAGACCCAGTACTTC,CASSEDAGETQYF
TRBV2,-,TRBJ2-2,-,TGTGCCAGCAGAAAATTAACCGGGGAGCTGTTTTTT,CASRKLTGELFF
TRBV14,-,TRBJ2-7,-,TGTGCCAGCAGCCAATACGGCGGGGGCACCTACGAGCAGTACTTC,CASSQYGGGTYEQYF
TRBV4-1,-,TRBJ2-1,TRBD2,TGCGCCAGCAGCCAGTCCGGGACTAGCGGGTCAGGTGAGCAGTTCTTC,CASSQSGTSGSGEQFF
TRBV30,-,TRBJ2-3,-,TGTGCCTGGAGTGAGCGGGTGGGCACAGATACGCAGTATTTT,CAWSERVGTDTQYF
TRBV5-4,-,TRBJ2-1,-,TGTGCCAGCAGCTTGGAGGGGACAACTTACAATGAGCAGTTCTTC,CASSLEGTTYNEQFF
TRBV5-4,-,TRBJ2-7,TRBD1,TGTGCCAGCAGCTTTGAGGGGGCCCTATCCTACGAGCAGTACTTC,CASSFEGALSYEQYF
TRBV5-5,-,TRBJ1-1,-,TGTGCCAGCAGCTCCCGGGTACCGGGAGCTAACACTGAAGCTTTCTTT,CASSSRVPGANTEAFF
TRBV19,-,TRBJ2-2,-,TGTGCCAGTAGTATCCTAGCGACCCACACCGGGGAGCTGTTTTTT,CASSILATHTGELFF
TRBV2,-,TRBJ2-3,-,TGTGCCAGCAGTGTACAGGGACGGGTCACAGATACGCAGTATTTT,CASSVQGRVTDTQYF
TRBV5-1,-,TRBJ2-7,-,TGCGCCAGCAGTCCCTACGGCAGGCGAACATTCGCTGACTACGAGCAGTACTTC,CASSPYGRRTFADYEQYF
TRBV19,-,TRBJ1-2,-,TGTGCCAGTAGTATGCCGGGGAACTATGGCTACACCTTC,CASSMPGNYGYTF
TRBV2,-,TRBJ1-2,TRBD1,TGTGCCAGCAGGACGGGACAGGGTCGGCACTATGGCTACACCTTC,CASRTGQGRHYGYTF
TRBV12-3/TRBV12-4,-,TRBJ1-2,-,TGTGCCAGCGGATACTCGGGTGGCTACACCTTC,CASGYSGGYTF
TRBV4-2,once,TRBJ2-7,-,TGTGCCAGCAGCCAAGGTGGTAAGGACTTCTCCTACGAGCAGTACTTC,CASSQGGKDFSYEQYF
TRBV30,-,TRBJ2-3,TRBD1,TGTGCCTGGAGCCTAAGGACAGGGAGTAGGACAGATACGCAGTATTTT,CAWSLRTGSRTDTQYF
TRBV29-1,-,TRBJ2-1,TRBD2,TGCAGCGTCGACCGCGGGGAGGGGACTATAAATATGAATGAGCAGTTCTTC,CSVDRGEGTINMNEQFF
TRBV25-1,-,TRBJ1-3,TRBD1,TGTGCCAGCAGGGGGACAGGGGACCCTGGAAACACCATATATTTT,CASRGTGDPGNTIYF
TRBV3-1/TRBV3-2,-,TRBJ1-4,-,TGTGCCAGCAGCCAATTTGCAGGCACTAATGAAAAACTGTTTTTT,CASSQFAGTNEKLFF
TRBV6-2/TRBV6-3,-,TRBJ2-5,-,TGTGCCAGCAGCCCAGCAGAGACCCAGTACTTC,CASSPAETQYF
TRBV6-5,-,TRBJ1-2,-,TGTGCCATCAAGGAGGTTAACTATGGCTACACCTTC,CAIKEVNYGYTF
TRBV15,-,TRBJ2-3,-,TGTGCCACCAGCAGAGGACGGGGGGCCGGCACAGATACGCAGTATTTT,CATSRGRGAGTDTQYF
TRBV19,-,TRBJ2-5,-,TGTGCCAGCGGGGACAACCTGGAGACCCAGTACTTC,CASGDNLETQYF
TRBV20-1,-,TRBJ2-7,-,TGCAGTGTCCGGGATGCCTACGAGCAGTACTTC,CSVRDAYEQYF
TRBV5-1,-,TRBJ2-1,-,TGCGCCAGCAGCTTGGGGCCGGGTGAGCAGTTCTTC,CASSLGPGEQFF
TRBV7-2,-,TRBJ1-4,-,TGTGCCAGCAGCTCCAGGGGAGTTGGGGAAAAACTGTTTTTT,CASSSRGVGEKLFF
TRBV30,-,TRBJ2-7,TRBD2,TGTGCCTGGTCCCCGGGACTAGTAGGCTACGAGCAGTACTTC,CAWSPGLVGYEQYF
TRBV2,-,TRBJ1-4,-,TGTGCCAGCAGTGAAGTCAGGACAGACTATGAAAAACTGTTTTTT,CASSEVRTDYEKLFF
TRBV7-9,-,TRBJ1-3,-,TGTGCCAGCAGCTTTAGACAGGCTGGAAACACCATATATTTT,CASSFRQAGNTIYF
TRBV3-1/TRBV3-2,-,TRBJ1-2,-,TGTGCCAGCAGCCAAGGGGGGGGGATCTATGGCTACACCTTC,CASSQGGGIYGYTF
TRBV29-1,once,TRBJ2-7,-,TGCAGCGTCTATACCCCAGGGTACGAGCAGTACTTC,CSVYTPGYEQYF
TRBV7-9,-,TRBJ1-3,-,TGTGCCAGCGGAGGGTTGTTCGGAAACACCATATATTTT,CASGGLFGNTIYF
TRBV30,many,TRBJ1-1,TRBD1,TGTGCCTTAGCTCCCTCATGGGACAGGGTTGACACTGAAGCTTTCTTT,CALAPSWDRVDTEAFF
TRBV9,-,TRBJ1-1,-,TGTGCCAGCAGCCCTGGACACCTGAACACTGAAGCTTTCTTT,CASSPGHLNTEAFF
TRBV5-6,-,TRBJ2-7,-,TGTGCCAGCAGCGCCATAGGAGGGGCGTGGGAGCAGTACTTC,CASSAIGGAWEQYF
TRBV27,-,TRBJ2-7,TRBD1,TGTGCCAGCAGCCGCGGACAGGGAAAGATCTACGAGCAGTACTTC,CASSRGQGKIYEQYF
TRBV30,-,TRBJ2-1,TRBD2,TGTGCCTGGATCTCGGGCGGGGGTCGACTCTCCTACAATGAGCAGTTCTTC,CAWISGGGRLSYNEQFF
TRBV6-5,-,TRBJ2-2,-,TGTGCCAGCAGTTCACTCGAATATACAGGGACCGGGGAGCTGTTTTTT,CASSSLEYTGTGELFF
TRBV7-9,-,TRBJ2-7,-,TGTGCCAGCAGTAAGGGGGTCGACTACGAGCAGTACTTC,CASSKGVDYEQYF
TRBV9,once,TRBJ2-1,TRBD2,TGTGCCAGCAGCGTATCATCTAGCGGGGGCTATGAGCAGTTCTTC,CASSVSSSGGYEQFF
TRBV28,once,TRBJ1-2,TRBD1,TGTGCCAGCAGCGAAATAGGAACCGGGACAGGGCATCTCTACACCTTC,CASSEIGTGTGHLYTF
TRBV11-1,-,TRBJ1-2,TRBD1,TGTGCCAGCAGCATTGGACAGGGTGGCTACACCTTC,CASSIGQGGYTF
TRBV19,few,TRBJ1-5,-,TGTGCCAGTAGTATCAGGAACGATCAGCCCCAGCATTTT,CASSIRNDQPQHF
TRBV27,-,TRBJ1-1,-,TGTGCCAGCAGTTTATCGACGGGCGAGAGGGCTGAAGCTTTCTTT,CASSLSTGERAEAFF